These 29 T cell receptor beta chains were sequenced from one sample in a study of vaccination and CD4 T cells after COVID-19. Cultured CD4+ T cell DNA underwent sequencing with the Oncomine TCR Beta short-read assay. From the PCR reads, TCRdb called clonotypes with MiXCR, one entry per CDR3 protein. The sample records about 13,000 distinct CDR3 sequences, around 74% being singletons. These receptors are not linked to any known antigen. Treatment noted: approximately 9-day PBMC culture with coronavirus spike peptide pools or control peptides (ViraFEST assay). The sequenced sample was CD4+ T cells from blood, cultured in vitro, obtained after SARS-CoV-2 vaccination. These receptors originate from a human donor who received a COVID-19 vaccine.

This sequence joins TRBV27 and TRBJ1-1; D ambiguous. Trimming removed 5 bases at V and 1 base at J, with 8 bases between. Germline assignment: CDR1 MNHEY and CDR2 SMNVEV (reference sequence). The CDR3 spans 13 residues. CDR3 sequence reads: CASSLTKNTEAFF. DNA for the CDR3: TGTGCCAGCAGTCTAACCAAGAACACTGAAGCTTTCTTT.

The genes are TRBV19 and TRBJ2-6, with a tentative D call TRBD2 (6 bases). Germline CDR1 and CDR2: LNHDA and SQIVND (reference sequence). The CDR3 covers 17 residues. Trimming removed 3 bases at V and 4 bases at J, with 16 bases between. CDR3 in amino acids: CASSMRRRDSGANVLTF. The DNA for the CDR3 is TGTGCCAGTAGTATGAGGAGACGGGACTCGGGGGCCAACGTCCTGACTTTC.

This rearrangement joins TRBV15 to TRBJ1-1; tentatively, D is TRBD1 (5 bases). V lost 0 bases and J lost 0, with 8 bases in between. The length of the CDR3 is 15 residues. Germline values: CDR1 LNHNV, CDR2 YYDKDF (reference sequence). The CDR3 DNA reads TGTGCCACCAGCAGAGATAGGACAATGAACACTGAAGCTTTCTTT. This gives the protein CATSRDRTMNTEAFF.

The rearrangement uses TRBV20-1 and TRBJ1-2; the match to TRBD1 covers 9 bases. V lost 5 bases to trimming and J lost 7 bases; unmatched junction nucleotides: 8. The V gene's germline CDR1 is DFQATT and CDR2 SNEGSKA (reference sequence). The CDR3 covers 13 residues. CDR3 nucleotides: TGCAGTGCTGAAATAGGGACAGGGAGTGGCTACACCTTC. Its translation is CSAEIGTGSGYTF.

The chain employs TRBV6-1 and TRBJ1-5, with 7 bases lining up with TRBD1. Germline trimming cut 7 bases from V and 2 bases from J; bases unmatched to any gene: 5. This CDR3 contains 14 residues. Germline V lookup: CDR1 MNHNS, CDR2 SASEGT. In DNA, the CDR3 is TGTGCCAGCACCCGGGACAGTCGCAATCAGCCCCAGCATTTT. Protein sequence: CASTRDSRNQPQHF.

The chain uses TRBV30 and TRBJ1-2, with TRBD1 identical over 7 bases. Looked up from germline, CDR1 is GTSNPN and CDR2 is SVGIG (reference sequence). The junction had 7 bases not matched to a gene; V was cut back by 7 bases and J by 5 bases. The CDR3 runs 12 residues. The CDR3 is CALTGRRYGYTF. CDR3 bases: TGTGCCTTGACAGGGCGAAGATATGGCTACACCTTC.

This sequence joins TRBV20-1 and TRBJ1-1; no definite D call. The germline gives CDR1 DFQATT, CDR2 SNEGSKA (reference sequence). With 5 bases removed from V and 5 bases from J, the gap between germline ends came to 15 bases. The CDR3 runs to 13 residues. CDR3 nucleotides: TGCAGTGCTCCCGTAGGGTATGGGACTGAAGCTTTCTTT. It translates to CSAPVGYGTEAFF.

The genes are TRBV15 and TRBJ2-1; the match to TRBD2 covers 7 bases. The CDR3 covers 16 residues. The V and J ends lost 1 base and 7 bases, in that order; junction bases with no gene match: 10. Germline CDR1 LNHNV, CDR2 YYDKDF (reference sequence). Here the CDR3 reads CATSRGGYLAENEQFF. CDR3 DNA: TGTGCCACCAGCAGAGGAGGATATCTAGCGGAGAATGAGCAGTTCTTC.

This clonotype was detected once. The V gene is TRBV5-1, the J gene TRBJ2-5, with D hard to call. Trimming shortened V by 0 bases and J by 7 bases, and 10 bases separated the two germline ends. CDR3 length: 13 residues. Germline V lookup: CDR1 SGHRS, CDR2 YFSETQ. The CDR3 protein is CASSLDPSRTQYF. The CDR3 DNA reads TGCGCCAGCAGCTTGGATCCGTCGAGGACCCAGTACTTC. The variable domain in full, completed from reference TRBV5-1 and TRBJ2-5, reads KAGVTQTPRYLIKTRGQQVTLSCSPISGHRSVSWYQQTPGQGLQFLFEYFSETQRNKGNFPGRFSGRQFSNSRSEMNVSTLELGDSALYLCASSLDPSRTQYFGPGTRLLVL.

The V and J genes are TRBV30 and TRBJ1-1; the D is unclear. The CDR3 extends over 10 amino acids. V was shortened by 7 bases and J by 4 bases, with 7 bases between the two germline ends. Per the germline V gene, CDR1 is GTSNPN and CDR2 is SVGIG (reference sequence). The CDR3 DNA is TGTGCCTATCAATTCACTGAAGCTTTCTTT. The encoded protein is CAYQFTEAFF.

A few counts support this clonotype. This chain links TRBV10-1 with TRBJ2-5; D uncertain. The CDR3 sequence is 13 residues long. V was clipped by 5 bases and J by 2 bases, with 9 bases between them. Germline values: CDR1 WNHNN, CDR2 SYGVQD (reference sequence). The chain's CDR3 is CASSWAAQETQYF. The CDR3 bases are TGCGCCAGCAGTTGGGCAGCTCAAGAGACCCAGTACTTC.

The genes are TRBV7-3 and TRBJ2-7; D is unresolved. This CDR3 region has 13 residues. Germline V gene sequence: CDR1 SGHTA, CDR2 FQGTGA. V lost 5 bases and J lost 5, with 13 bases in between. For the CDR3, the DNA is TGTGCCAGCAGCGCCCGGTCCCTTAACGAGCAGTACTTC. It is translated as CASSARSLNEQYF. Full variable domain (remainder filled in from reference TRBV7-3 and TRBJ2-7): GAGVSQTPSNKVTEKGKYVELRCDPISGHTALYWYRQSLGQGPEFLIYFQGTGAADDSGLPNDRFFAVRPEGSVSTLKIQRTERGDSAVYLCASSARSLNEQYFGPGTRLTVT.

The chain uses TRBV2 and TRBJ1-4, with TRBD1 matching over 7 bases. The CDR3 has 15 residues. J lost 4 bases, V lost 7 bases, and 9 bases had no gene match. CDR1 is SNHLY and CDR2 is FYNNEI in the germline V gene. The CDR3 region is CASTLTQGVNEKLFF. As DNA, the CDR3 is TGTGCCAGCACCCTTACTCAGGGGGTTAATGAAAAACTGTTTTTT.

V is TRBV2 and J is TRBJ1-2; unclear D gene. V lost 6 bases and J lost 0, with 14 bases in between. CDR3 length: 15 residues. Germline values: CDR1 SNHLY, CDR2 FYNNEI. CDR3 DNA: TGTGCCAGCAGGGGCGGCGGAGCTGCTAACTATGGCTACACCTTC. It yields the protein CASRGGGAANYGYTF.

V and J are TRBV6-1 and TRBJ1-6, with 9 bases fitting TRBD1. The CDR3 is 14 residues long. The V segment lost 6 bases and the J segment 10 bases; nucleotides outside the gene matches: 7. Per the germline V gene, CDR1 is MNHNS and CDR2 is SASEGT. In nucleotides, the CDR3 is TGTGCCAGCAGACCGGGACAGGGAACGTCACCCCTCCACTTT. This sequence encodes CASRPGQGTSPLHF.

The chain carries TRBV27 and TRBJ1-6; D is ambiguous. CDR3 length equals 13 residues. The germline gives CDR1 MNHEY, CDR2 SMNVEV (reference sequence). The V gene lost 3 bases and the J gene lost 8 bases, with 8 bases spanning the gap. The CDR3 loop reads CASSFKLDSPLHF. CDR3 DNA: TGTGCCAGCAGTTTTAAATTGGATTCACCCCTCCACTTT.

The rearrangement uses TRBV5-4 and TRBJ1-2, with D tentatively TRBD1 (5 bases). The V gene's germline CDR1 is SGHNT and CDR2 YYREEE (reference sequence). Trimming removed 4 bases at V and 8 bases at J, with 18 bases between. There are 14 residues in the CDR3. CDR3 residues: CASSHPLGEPGYTF. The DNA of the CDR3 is TGTGCCAGCAGCCATCCTCTGGGGGAGCCGGGCTACACCTTC.

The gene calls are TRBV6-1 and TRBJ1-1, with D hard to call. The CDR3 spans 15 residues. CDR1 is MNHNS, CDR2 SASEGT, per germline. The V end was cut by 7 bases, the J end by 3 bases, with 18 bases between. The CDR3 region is CASNEGQETYTEAFF. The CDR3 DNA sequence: TGTGCCAGCAACGAAGGCCAGGAGACTTACACTGAAGCTTTCTTT.

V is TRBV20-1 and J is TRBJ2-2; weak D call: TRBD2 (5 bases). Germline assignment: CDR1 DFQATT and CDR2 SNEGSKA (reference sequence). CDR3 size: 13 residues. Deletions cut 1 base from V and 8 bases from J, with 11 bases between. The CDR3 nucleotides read TGCAGTGCTAGAGCTAGCCCTCGGGGGGAGCTGTTTTTT. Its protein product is CSARASPRGELFF.

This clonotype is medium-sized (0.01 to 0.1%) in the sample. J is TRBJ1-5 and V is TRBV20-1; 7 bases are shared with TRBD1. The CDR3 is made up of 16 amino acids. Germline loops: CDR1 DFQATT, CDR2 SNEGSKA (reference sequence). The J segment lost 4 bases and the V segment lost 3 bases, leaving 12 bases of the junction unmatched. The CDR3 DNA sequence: TGCAGTGCTAGTTTACAGGGGACTACCCAGAATCAGCCCCAGCATTTT. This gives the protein CSASLQGTTQNQPQHF.

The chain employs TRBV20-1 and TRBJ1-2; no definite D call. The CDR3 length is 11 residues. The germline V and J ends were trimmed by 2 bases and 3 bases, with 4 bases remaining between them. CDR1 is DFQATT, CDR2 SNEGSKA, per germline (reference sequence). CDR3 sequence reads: CSARPDYGYTF. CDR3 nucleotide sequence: TGCAGTGCTAGACCAGACTATGGCTACACCTTC.

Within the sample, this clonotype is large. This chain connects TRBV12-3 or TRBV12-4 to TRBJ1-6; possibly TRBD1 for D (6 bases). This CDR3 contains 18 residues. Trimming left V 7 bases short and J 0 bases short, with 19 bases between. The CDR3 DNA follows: TGTGCCAGCACTAGAGTCGGGGGGCGAAGCTCCTATAATTCACCCCTCCACTTT. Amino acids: CASTRVGGRSSYNSPLHF.

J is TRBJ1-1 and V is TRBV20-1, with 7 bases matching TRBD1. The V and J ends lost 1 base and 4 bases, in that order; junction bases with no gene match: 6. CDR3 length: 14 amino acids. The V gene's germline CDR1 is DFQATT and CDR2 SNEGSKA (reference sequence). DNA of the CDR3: TGCAGTGCTAGAGTATTCAGGGGGGTCACTGAAGCTTTCTTT. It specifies CSARVFRGVTEAFF.

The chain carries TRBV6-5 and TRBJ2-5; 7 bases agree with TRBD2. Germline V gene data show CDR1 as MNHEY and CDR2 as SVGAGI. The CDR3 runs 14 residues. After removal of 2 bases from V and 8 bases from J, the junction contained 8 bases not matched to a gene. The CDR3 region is CASSYPGGGDTQYF. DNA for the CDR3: TGTGCCAGCAGTTACCCGGGAGGAGGAGATACCCAGTACTTC.

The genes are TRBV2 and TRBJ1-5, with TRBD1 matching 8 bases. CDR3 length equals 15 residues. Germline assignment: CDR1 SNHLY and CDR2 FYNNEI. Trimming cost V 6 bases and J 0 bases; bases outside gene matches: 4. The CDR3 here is CASRQDRGSNQPQHF. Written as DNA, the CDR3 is TGTGCCAGCAGACAAGACAGGGGTAGCAATCAGCCCCAGCATTTT.

The CDR3 DNA reads as TGTGCCAGCAGCGCTGCAGGGTTGTCTAATGAAAAACTGTTTTTT. It specifies CASSAAGLSNEKLFF. V is TRBV11-3 and J is TRBJ1-4; weak D call: TRBD1 (5 bases). The CDR3 covers 15 residues. Trimming pared 5 bases from V and 3 bases from J, leaving 13 bases between. The V gene's germline CDR1 is SGHNT and CDR2 YENEEA. The variable domain in full, completed from reference TRBV11-3 and TRBJ1-4, reads EAGVVQSPRYKIIEKKQPVAFWCNPISGHNTLYWYLQNLGQGPELLIRYENEEAVDDSQLPKDRFSAERLKGVDSTLKIQPAELGDSAVYLCASSAAGLSNEKLFFGSGTQLSVL.

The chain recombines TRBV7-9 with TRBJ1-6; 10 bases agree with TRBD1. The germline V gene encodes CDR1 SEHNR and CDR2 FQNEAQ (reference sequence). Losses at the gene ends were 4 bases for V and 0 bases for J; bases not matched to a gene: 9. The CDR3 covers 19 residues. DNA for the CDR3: TGTGCCAGCAGCTCACAGCGGACAGGGGGGAGCTCCTATAATTCACCCCTCCACTTT. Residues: CASSSQRTGGSSYNSPLHF.

The CDR3 bases are TGCAGCTCGTTCGGGGACGGGGACACTGAAGCTTTCTTT. It specifies CSSFGDGDTEAFF. The rearrangement joins TRBV29-1 to TRBJ1-1; D is possibly TRBD1 (5 bases). Trimming stripped 8 bases from V and 3 bases from J, with 16 bases between. The length of the CDR3 is 13 residues. Germline CDR1 reads SQVTM; CDR2 reads ANQGSEA.

The CDR3 region has the DNA TGTGCCAGCAGTGTTGGGCAGGGCGACTACCAGCCCCAGCATTTT. Translation: CASSVGQGDYQPQHF. The chain links TRBV6-1 to TRBJ1-5, with TRBD1 as a possible D gene (5 bases). Germline CDR1 is MNHNS and CDR2 is SASEGT. The CDR3 covers 15 residues. Trimming took 4 bases from V and 7 from J, leaving 17 bases between them.